This TCR beta chain came from a study of T cells in women clearing cervical HPV infection. TCRdb's copy holds only in-frame clones and misses some; the assay was immunoSEQ multiplex PCR. This sample contains 25,000 to 35,000 clones. Concerning this clone: The read falls 3 residues short of the CDR3 end, and the missing part is taken from the germline J gene.

The CDR3 is 16 residues long. The germline CDR1 and CDR2 sequences are DFQATT and SNEGSKA (reference sequence). The V segment lost 3 bases and the J segment 8 bases; nucleotides outside the gene matches: 16. This chain links TRBV20-1 with TRBJ2-1, with 7 bases aligning to TRBD1. This receptor was taken from a woman between 18 and 70 years old with a cervical HPV16 infection that either progressed to CIN3+ or cleared (not recorded which). The sample comprised blood buffy coat. The sequenced CDR3 bases are TGCAGTGCTAGCCCTCCCCGAGGGGGCAGGGTGCATGAG. It yields the protein CSASPPRGGRVHE. The CDR3 in its entirety is CSASPPRGGRVHEQFF.